This T cell receptor (beta chain) was sequenced for a study of blood T cell repertoires in COVID-19. Data came from immunoSEQ multiplex PCR; TCRdb stores just in-frame clones and leaves some out. The sample has roughly 100,000 clones, 65% to 90% seen once. The specimen sequenced was peripheral blood. This TCR was recovered from an elderly woman with acute or convalescent COVID-19.

The CDR3 spells CASSIWAGERNYGYTF. Here the CDR3 DNA reads TGTGCCAGTAGTATATGGGCAGGGGAGAGAAACTATGGCTACACCTTC. The chain recombines TRBV19 with TRBJ1-2, with D perhaps TRBD1 (6 bases). Germline CDR1 and CDR2: LNHDA and SQIVND (reference sequence). The CDR3 runs 16 residues. The V gene lost 2 bases and the J gene lost 2 bases, with 15 bases spanning the gap.